A selection of T cell receptor beta chains follows, all from one sample in a study of blood T cell repertoires in COVID-19. Sequencing used immunoSEQ multiplex PCR; TCRdb keeps in-frame clones, though not all of them. The data contain some 17,000 clones, roughly 87% of them singletons. The sequencing input was peripheral blood. The receptors stem from a man aged 45-65 years with active COVID-19. CDR3s include the opening cysteine and the closing phenylalanine or tryptophan. A D gene is named only where the DNA matches it firmly. A clone size is listed for some rows: how often the clone was seen (once, few, many), or a class if it is expanded.

cdr3_nt	cdr3_aa	v_call	j_call	d_call	clone_size
TGTGCCAGCAGCTCCGGTCCGAACACCGGGGAGCTGTTTTTT	CASSSGPNTGELFF	TRBV5-5	TRBJ2-2	.	.
TGCGCCAGCATCGACACAGGGGCGAACACTGAAGCTTTCTTT	CASIDTGANTEAFF	TRBV5-1	TRBJ1-1	TRBD1	.
TGTGCCAGCAGCTTGAATACAGGGTTAAACGAGCAGTACTTC	CASSLNTGLNEQYF	TRBV5-4	TRBJ2-7	.	.
TGTGCCAGCCTAAAGGACAGGGGGCTTGCCGGGGAGCTGTTTTTT	CASLKDRGLAGELFF	TRBV7-2	TRBJ2-2	TRBD1	.
TGTGCCAGCAGTTTGCCGGGTTACTATGGCTACACCTTC	CASSLPGYYGYTF	TRBV28	TRBJ1-2	.	.
TGTGCCAGCAGCTTTCGGGACAGTAGTAAAGAGACCCAGTACTTC	CASSFRDSSKETQYF	TRBV7-2	TRBJ2-5	TRBD1	.
TGTGCCAGCAGTCCCGGACGGACAGGTTTGGGGGGCACTGAAGCTTTCTTT	CASSPGRTGLGGTEAFF	TRBV6-6	TRBJ1-1	TRBD1	.
TGTGCCAGCAGCCGAGGGACTAGCGCGTCTAGCACAGATACGCAGTATTTT	CASSRGTSASSTDTQYF	TRBV6-6	TRBJ2-3	TRBD2	.
TGTGCCAGCAGCCTTGGGACAGGGGGAGTCAATCAGCCCCAGCATTTT	CASSLGTGGVNQPQHF	TRBV7-2	TRBJ1-5	TRBD1	.
TGTGCCAGCAGCCCGGGTAGGGGTGACTATGGCTACACCTTC	CASSPGRGDYGYTF	TRBV5-8	TRBJ1-2	.	.
TGTGCCAGCACTCCAAGTCCCGTCAGCCTCAGGAAAAACATTCAGTACTTC	CASTPSPVSLRKNIQYF	TRBV28	TRBJ2-4	.	.
TGTGCCAGCAGCCCCAGACAGATCGGCACTGAAGCTTTCTTT	CASSPRQIGTEAFF	TRBV11-1	TRBJ1-1	.	.
TGTGCCAGCAGCTTAGACAGGGTTGAAAATTCACCCCTCCACTTT	CASSLDRVENSPLHF	TRBV11-2	TRBJ1-6	.	.
TGTGCCACCAGTGATGGTCAGGGGAGCGTTTACGAGCAGTACTTC	CATSDGQGSVYEQYF	TRBV24-1	TRBJ2-7	.	.
TGTGCCAGCAGCACGACGGGAATGAACACCGGGGAGCTGTTTTTT	CASSTTGMNTGELFF	TRBV7-2	TRBJ2-2	.	.
TGTGCCAGCAGCCCTGGACAGTTCAGTTCACCCCTCCACTTT	CASSPGQFSSPLHF	TRBV6-6	TRBJ1-6	.	few
TGTGCCAATAGTTCCACGACAGGGGACTATGGCTACACCTTC	CANSSTTGDYGYTF	TRBV19	TRBJ1-2	TRBD1	.
TGTGCCACGGAGGACAGCCTCAATCAGCCCCAGCATTTT	CATEDSLNQPQHF	TRBV28	TRBJ1-5	.	.
TGTGCCAGCAGGTATACAGGGATCTCCTACGAGCAGTACTTC	CASRYTGISYEQYF	TRBV28	TRBJ2-7	.	.
TGTGCCAGCAGCTTAGATGGGACTAGGTCAGATACGCAGTATTTT	CASSLDGTRSDTQYF	TRBV7-3	TRBJ2-3	TRBD2	.
TGTGCCAGCAGCTTAGTCGGGTTCCTGGAGACCCAGTACTTC	CASSLVGFLETQYF	TRBV7-9	TRBJ2-5	.	few
TGTGCCAGCAGCTCGGGACTAGTGAACACCGGGGAGCTGTTTTTT	CASSSGLVNTGELFF	TRBV11-2	TRBJ2-2	TRBD2	.
TGTGCCAGCAGCGACCTACTAGCGGGAGTGTCCGAGCAGTACTTC	CASSDLLAGVSEQYF	TRBV27	TRBJ2-7	TRBD2	.
TGCAGCGGCGGGACTAGCGGGAGCTTGGGGGAGCAGTTCTTC	CSGGTSGSLGEQFF	TRBV29-1	TRBJ2-1	TRBD2	.
TGTGCCAGCAGCTTAGAAGGGCAGGGCTACACTGAAGCTTTCTTT	CASSLEGQGYTEAFF	TRBV11-1	TRBJ1-1	.	.
TGTGCCAGCAGTGACAACGGGAACTCCTACAATGAGCAGTTCTTC	CASSDNGNSYNEQFF	TRBV6-4	TRBJ2-1	.	once
TGCGCCAGCAGCCAATTGCTAGCGGGTGAAGGAGATACGCAGTATTTT	CASSQLLAGEGDTQYF	TRBV4-1	TRBJ2-3	TRBD2	.
TGTGCCAGCAGTTTATGGGGACTAGCGGGAGCACACAATGAGCAGTTCTTC	CASSLWGLAGAHNEQFF	TRBV28	TRBJ2-1	TRBD2	.